A single sample gave rise to the 11 T cell receptor beta chains below, sequenced in a study of long-term antiretroviral therapy in people with HIV. The libraries were made with immunoSEQ v3.0 at survey level. Data came from immunoSEQ multiplex PCR; TCRdb stores just in-frame clones and leaves some out. The sample lists 24,000 or so clones, approximately 88% occurring once. Sequenced here: unsorted PBMCs, sampled around 4.3 years after starting antiretroviral therapy. Receptor source: a young man with HIV.

The chain employs TRBV28 and TRBJ1-4, with D unresolved. CDR3 length: 12 residues. CDR1 is MDHEN and CDR2 is SYDVKM in the germline V gene. The V gene lost 4 bases and the J gene lost 8 bases, with 8 bases spanning the gap. The CDR3: CASSYRREKLFF. The CDR3 DNA sequence: TGTGCCAGCAGTTATCGGAGGGAAAAACTGTTTTTT.

The chain recombines TRBV10-3 with TRBJ2-2, with 8 bases that match TRBD2. The V segment lost 4 bases and the J segment 2 bases; nucleotides outside the gene matches: 9. The CDR3 covers 17 residues. Per the germline V gene, CDR1 is ENHRY and CDR2 is SYGVKD. CDR3: CAISAGGATLNTGELFF. For the CDR3, the DNA is TGTGCCATCAGTGCGGGGGGGGCTACTTTAAACACCGGGGAGCTGTTTTTT.

The V call is TRBV6-4, the J call TRBJ2-3; D assignment may be TRBD1 or TRBD2 (5 bases each). Germline loops: CDR1 MRHNA, CDR2 SNTAGT. The CDR3 length is 16 residues. Trimming removed 6 bases at V and 0 bases at J, with 16 bases between. The CDR3 DNA is TGTGCCAGCAGCCCCGGGGCAGGCCTGAGCACAGATACGCAGTATTTT. Encoded protein: CASSPGAGLSTDTQYF.

The V call is TRBV7-9, the J call TRBJ1-2, with a tentative D call TRBD1 (6 bases). The CDR3 runs 14 residues. Germline V gene sequence: CDR1 SEHNR, CDR2 FQNEAQ (reference sequence). V was clipped by 1 base and J by 3 bases, with 9 bases between them. The CDR3, as DNA: TGTGCCAGCAGCTTAGGCAGGGGTTACTATGGCTACACCTTC. This gives the protein CASSLGRGYYGYTF. Looking up the rest from reference TRBV7-9 and TRBJ1-2 gives the full variable domain: DTGVSQNPRHKITKRGQNVTFRCDPISEHNRLYWYRQTLGQGPEFLTYFQNEAQLEKSRLLSDRFSAERPKGSFSTLEIQRTEQGDSAMYLCASSLGRGYYGYTFGSGTRLTVV.

This chain connects TRBV5-1 to TRBJ2-7; 11 positions agree with TRBD2. V lost 5 bases to trimming and J lost 2 bases; unmatched junction nucleotides: 3. The germline CDR1 and CDR2 sequences are SGHRS and YFSETQ. The CDR3 runs 14 residues. Written as DNA, the CDR3 is TGCGCCAGCAGTCTAGCGGGGGGACCCTACGAGCAGTACTTC. Residues: CASSLAGGPYEQYF. Variable domain in full (rest from reference TRBV5-1 and TRBJ2-7): KAGVTQTPRYLIKTRGQQVTLSCSPISGHRSVSWYQQTPGQGLQFLFEYFSETQRNKGNFPGRFSGRQFSNSRSEMNVSTLELGDSALYLCASSLAGGPYEQYFGPGTRLTVT.

The rearrangement uses TRBV25-1 and TRBJ2-5; D not resolved. The V and J ends lost 6 bases and 6 bases respectively, with 8 bases between them. Germline CDR1 is MGHDK and CDR2 is SYGVNS. The CDR3 length is 11 residues. The CDR3 coding sequence is TGTGCCAGCAGCTTAGGGCAGACCCAGTACTTC. Protein product: CASSLGQTQYF.

The CDR3 here is CASSLPRVGDQVGYTF. The CDR3 nucleotides read TGTGCCAGCAGCTTACCCCGGGTAGGGGACCAGGTTGGCTACACCTTC. The gene calls are TRBV7-9 and TRBJ1-2, with a possible D match to TRBD1 (5 bases). The CDR3 has 16 residues. V was clipped by 2 bases and J by 7 bases, with 20 bases between them. Per germline, CDR1 SEHNR and CDR2 FQNEAQ (reference sequence).

The chain couples TRBV7-9 to TRBJ1-1, with a possible D match to TRBD1 (5 bases). CDR1 is SEHNR, CDR2 FQNEAQ, per germline (reference sequence). There are 19 residues in the CDR3. Trimming took 5 bases from V and 0 from J, leaving 25 bases between them. The CDR3 loop is CASSPSRAGQILLNTEAFF. The CDR3 DNA sequence: TGTGCCAGCAGCCCGAGCAGGGCAGGTCAAATCCTTTTGAACACTGAAGCTTTCTTT.

The V gene is TRBV4-1, the J gene TRBJ1-5; possibly TRBD1 for D (5 bases). The CDR3 loop spans 13 amino acids. With 4 bases removed from V and 5 bases from J, the gap between germline ends came to 9 bases. Germline CDR1 is MGHRA and CDR2 is YSYEKL. The CDR3 here is CASSLGTHQPQHF. CDR3 coding DNA: TGCGCCAGCAGCCTCGGGACTCATCAGCCCCAGCATTTT.

CDR3 DNA sequence: TGTGCCAGCAGTTTAATAGGGTCCACCGGGGAGCTGTTTTTT. It translates to CASSLIGSTGELFF. V usage is TRBV28 and J usage is TRBJ2-2; unclear D gene. The CDR3 covers 14 residues. Trimming stripped 2 bases from V and 4 bases from J, with 8 bases between. Germline CDR1 and CDR2: MDHEN and SYDVKM.

The CDR3 sequence is CASSEGQATNEKLFF. CDR3 bases: TGCGCCAGCAGCGAGGGACAGGCAACTAATGAAAAACTGTTTTTT. The J gene is TRBJ1-4, the V gene TRBV5-1; 8 bases map to TRBD1. CDR1 is SGHRS, CDR2 YFSETQ, per germline. CDR3 size: 15 residues. J lost 0 bases, V lost 4 bases, and 2 bases had no gene match.